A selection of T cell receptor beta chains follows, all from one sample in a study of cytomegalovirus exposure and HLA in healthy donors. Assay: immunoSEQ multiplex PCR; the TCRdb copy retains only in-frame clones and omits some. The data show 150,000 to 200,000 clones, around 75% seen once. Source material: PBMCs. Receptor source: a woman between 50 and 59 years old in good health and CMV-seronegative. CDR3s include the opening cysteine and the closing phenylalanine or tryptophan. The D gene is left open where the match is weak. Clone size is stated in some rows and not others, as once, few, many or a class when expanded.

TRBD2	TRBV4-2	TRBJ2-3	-	CASSPETSGAGQYF	TGTGCCAGCAGCCCTGAGACTAGCGGGGCGGGGCAGTATTTT
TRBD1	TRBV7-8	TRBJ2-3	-	CASSLFVATGIADTQYF	TGTGCCAGCAGCTTATTCGTCGCGACAGGGATCGCAGATACGCAGTATTTT
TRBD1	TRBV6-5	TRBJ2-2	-	CASSAPTGLSGELFF	TGTGCCAGCAGTGCCCCGACAGGGCTTAGCGGGGAGCTGTTTTTT
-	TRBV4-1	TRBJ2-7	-	CASSQTTGSPYEQYF	TGCGCCAGCAGCCAAACGACAGGATCGCCCTACGAGCAGTACTTC
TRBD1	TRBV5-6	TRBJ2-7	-	CASSLLQGRHEQYF	TGTGCCAGCAGCTTGTTACAGGGGCGCCACGAGCAGTACTTC
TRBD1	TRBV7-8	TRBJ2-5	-	CASSLGTGRTQYF	TGTGCCAGCAGCTTAGGGACAGGCCGGACCCAGTACTTC
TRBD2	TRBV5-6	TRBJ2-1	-	CASSPGLAGSYNEQFF	TGTGCCAGCAGCCCGGGACTAGCGGGCTCCTACAATGAGCAGTTCTTC
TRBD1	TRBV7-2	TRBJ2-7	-	CASHPGGFGKDYEQYF	TGTGCCAGCCACCCAGGGGGCTTTGGAAAGGACTACGAGCAGTACTTC
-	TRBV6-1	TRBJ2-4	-	CASSALDIQYF	TGTGCCAGCAGTGCTTTAGACATTCAGTACTTC
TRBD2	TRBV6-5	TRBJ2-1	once	CASSYSGTSGRNEQFF	TGTGCCAGCAGTTACTCTGGGACTAGCGGGCGCAATGAGCAGTTCTTC
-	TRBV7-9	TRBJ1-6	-	CASSLAQGGALHF	TGTGCCAGCAGCTTAGCGCAGGGTGGCGCCCTCCACTTT
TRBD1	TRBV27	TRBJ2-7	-	CASSPLDRDRGRFGDEQYF	TGTGCCAGCAGTCCCCTGGACCGGGACAGGGGGCGCTTTGGGGACGAGCAGTACTTC
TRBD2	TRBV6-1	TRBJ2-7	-	CASRMRETGGEQYF	TGTGCCAGCAGGATGAGAGAGACGGGGGGCGAGCAGTACTTC
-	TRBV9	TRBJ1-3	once	CASSGGGSGGNTIYF	TGTGCCAGCAGCGGCGGGGGCTCTGGAGGAAACACCATATATTTT
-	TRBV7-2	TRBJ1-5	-	CASSLVAEGSNQPQHF	TGTGCCAGCAGCTTAGTGGCGGAGGGGAGCAATCAGCCCCAGCATTTT
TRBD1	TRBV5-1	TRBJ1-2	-	CASTLTPGQGQGGYTF	TGCGCCAGCACCCTAACCCCGGGACAGGGGCAGGGTGGCTACACCTTC
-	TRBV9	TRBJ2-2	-	CASSNSPWELFF	TGTGCCAGCAGCAACAGCCCTTGGGAGCTGTTTTTT
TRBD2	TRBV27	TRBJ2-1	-	CASSLYTPGGGGSSYNEQFF	TGTGCCAGCAGTTTATATACCCCCGGGGGAGGCGGGAGCTCCTACAATGAGCAGTTCTTC
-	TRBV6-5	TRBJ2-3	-	CASSRRLDTQYF	TGTGCCAGCAGCAGGAGGTTGGATACGCAGTATTTT
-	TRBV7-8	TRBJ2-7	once	CASSLGTGTYEQYF	TGTGCCAGCAGCTTAGGGACGGGAACCTACGAGCAGTACTTC
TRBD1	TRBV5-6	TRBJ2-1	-	CASSLGQGILDEQFF	TGTGCCAGCAGCCTCGGACAGGGGATATTGGATGAGCAGTTCTTC
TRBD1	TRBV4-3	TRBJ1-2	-	CASSQESRDSRYGYTF	TGCGCCAGCAGCCAGGAATCGAGGGACAGTAGGTATGGCTACACCTTC
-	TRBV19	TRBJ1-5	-	CASRTFPGDITTQPQHF	TGTGCCAGTAGAACATTCCCAGGGGACATCACAACTCAGCCCCAGCATTTT
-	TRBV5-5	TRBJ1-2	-	CASSLEQLYGYTF	TGTGCCAGCAGCTTGGAACAGCTCTATGGCTACACCTTC
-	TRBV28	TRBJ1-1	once	CASSFAKGVEAFF	TGTGCCAGCAGTTTCGCCAAGGGGGTTGAAGCTTTCTTT
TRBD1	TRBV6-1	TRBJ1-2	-	CASSEEAGGYSSTGYTF	TGTGCCAGCAGTGAAGAGGCAGGGGGCTACTCTAGTACTGGCTACACCTTC
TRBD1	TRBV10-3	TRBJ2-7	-	CAIKGQWSYEQYF	TGTGCCATCAAGGGACAGTGGTCCTACGAGCAGTACTTC
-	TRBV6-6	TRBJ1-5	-	CASRTGAVGQPQHF	TGTGCCAGCAGGACGGGAGCTGTAGGACAGCCCCAGCATTTT
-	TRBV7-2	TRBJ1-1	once	CASSYGLMNTEAFF	TGTGCCAGCAGCTACGGACTCATGAACACTGAAGCTTTCTTT
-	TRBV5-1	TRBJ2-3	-	CASRDTTDTQYF	TGCGCCAGCCGAGATACCACAGATACGCAGTATTTT
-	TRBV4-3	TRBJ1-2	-	CASSIRTGGIYGYTF	TGCGCCAGCAGCATAAGAACGGGGGGAATATATGGCTACACCTTC
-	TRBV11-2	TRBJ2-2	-	CASSPTGINTGELFF	TGTGCCAGCAGTCCCACAGGGATCAACACCGGGGAGCTGTTTTTT
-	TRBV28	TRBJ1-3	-	CASSFGWSSGNTIYF	TGTGCCAGCAGTTTCGGCTGGAGCTCTGGAAACACCATATATTTT
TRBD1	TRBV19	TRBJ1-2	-	CASSIETGSAGYTF	TGTGCCAGTAGTATCGAGACAGGGAGCGCTGGCTACACCTTC
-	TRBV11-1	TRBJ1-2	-	CASSLGAPGGYTF	TGTGCCAGCAGCCTGGGGGCCCCTGGCGGCTACACCTTC
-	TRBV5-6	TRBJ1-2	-	CASSNLNTGRAGYTF	TGTGCCAGCAGCAATCTGAACACAGGTCGGGCAGGCTACACCTTC
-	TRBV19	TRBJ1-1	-	CASSRLQGFRTEAFF	TGTGCCAGTAGTCGTCTACAGGGCTTTCGCACTGAAGCTTTCTTT